Each of the 27 T cell receptor beta chains below was sequenced from the same sample in a study of technical replicates of blood from a few donors. Data came from immunoSEQ multiplex PCR; TCRdb stores just in-frame clones and leaves some out. The sample carries over 50,000 clones, approximately 83% recorded once. The specimen sequenced was PBMCs. The receptors derive from a human donor in good health. Some clones in this sample may be carry-over from other donors' samples.

V usage is TRBV29-1 and J usage is TRBJ2-7, with D possibly matching TRBD2 (6 bases). The CDR3 is 14 residues long. Trimming cost V 5 bases and J 5 bases, with 19 bases left between them. Germline CDR1 SQVTM, CDR2 ANQGSEA. The CDR3 DNA sequence: TGCAGCGTTCTGGGGGGATGGGGGTTCGACGAGCAGTACTTC. It translates to CSVLGGWGFDEQYF.

The chain employs TRBV11-2 and TRBJ2-7; TRBD1 aligns across 8 bases. The trim removed 3 bases at V and 5 bases at J, leaving 3 bases unmatched. Germline V gene lookup returns CDR1 SGHAT and CDR2 FQNNGV. The length of the CDR3 is 13 residues. In nucleotides, the CDR3 is TGTGCCAGCAGCTTGGACAGGGCCCACGAGCAGTACTTC. Amino acids: CASSLDRAHEQYF.

The chain joins TRBV5-1 to TRBJ2-7; maybe TRBD1 (5 bases). Germline CDR1 SGHRS, CDR2 YFSETQ. V was clipped by 7 bases and J by 2 bases, with 19 bases between them. This CDR3 is 15 amino acids long. The CDR3 loop is CASRSGGAETYEQYF. CDR3 nucleotide sequence: TGCGCCAGCCGCTCTGGTGGGGCCGAGACCTACGAGCAGTACTTC.

In its sample, this clone was seen a few times. The rearrangement uses TRBV29-1 and TRBJ1-1; D is unclear. V was cut by 5 bases and J by 3 bases, with 4 bases left in between. Germline V lookup: CDR1 SQVTM, CDR2 ANQGSEA. The CDR3 consists of 10 residues. In DNA, the CDR3 is TGCAGCGTTCGAGACACTGAAGCTTTCTTT. Translated, it gives CSVRDTEAFF.

This chain uses TRBV30 with TRBJ1-1; a weak D match, TRBD1 (5 bases). CDR1 GTSNPN and CDR2 SVGIG come from the germline V gene (reference sequence). The CDR3 length is 13 residues. V gave up 2 bases and J gave up 0 bases, with 7 bases separating them. CDR3 loop: CAWSQGMNTEAFF. The CDR3 bases are TGTGCCTGGAGTCAGGGTATGAACACTGAAGCTTTCTTT.

The CDR3 DNA is TGTGCCAGTAGGGGACAGGGAAACGATGAAAAACTGTTTTTT. Translating gives CASRGQGNDEKLFF. The chain is built from TRBV19 and TRBJ1-4; 9 positions agree with TRBD1. The CDR3 length is 14 residues. The germline gives CDR1 LNHDA, CDR2 SQIVND (reference sequence). Germline trimming cut 6 bases from V and 6 bases from J; bases unmatched to any gene: 5.

The chain couples TRBV7-9 to TRBJ2-5; perhaps TRBD2 as D (5 bases). CDR1 is SEHNR, CDR2 FQNEAQ, per germline (reference sequence). Trimming removed 6 bases at V and 0 bases at J, with 11 bases between. The CDR3 covers 14 residues. The CDR3 region is CASSPQRHQETQYF. The CDR3 region has the DNA TGTGCCAGCAGTCCCCAGCGGCACCAAGAGACCCAGTACTTC. Looking up the rest from reference TRBV7-9 and TRBJ2-5 gives the full variable domain: DTGVSQNPRHKITKRGQNVTFRCDPISEHNRLYWYRQTLGQGPEFLTYFQNEAQLEKSRLLSDRFSAERPKGSFSTLEIQRTEQGDSAMYLCASSPQRHQETQYFGPGTRLLVL.

The chain recombines TRBV4-3 with TRBJ1-2; D may be TRBD1 (6 bases). Germline-derived CDR1 and CDR2 are LGHNA and YSLEER. This CDR3 is 16 amino acids long. Trimming took 0 bases from V and 2 from J, leaving 13 bases between them. CDR3 protein: CASSQDWRGGNYGYTF. DNA of the CDR3: TGCGCCAGCAGCCAAGATTGGAGGGGGGGAAACTATGGCTACACCTTC.

The chain couples TRBV19 to TRBJ2-5; 10 bases are a match to TRBD2. From germline, CDR1 is LNHDA and CDR2 SQIVND (reference sequence). This CDR3 region has 15 residues. The V and J ends lost 3 bases and 5 bases, in that order; junction bases with no gene match: 6. The CDR3 DNA sequence: TGTGCCAGTAGTATTAGCGGGGGGTTCGGGGAGACCCAGTACTTC. Amino acid sequence: CASSISGGFGETQYF.

In nucleotides, the CDR3 is TGTGCCAGCAGCTTAGCGGGAGGCCCGAACTACGAGCAGTACTTC. Its protein is CASSLAGGPNYEQYF. The chain uses TRBV7-3 and TRBJ2-7, with TRBD2 matching over 8 bases. Germline V gene data show CDR1 as SGHTA and CDR2 as FQGTGA. J gave up 3 bases and V 2 bases, and 6 bases lay outside the gene matches. CDR3 length: 15 residues. Full variable domain (rest looked up from reference TRBV7-3 and TRBJ2-7): GAGVSQTPSNKVTEKGKYVELRCDPISGHTALYWYRQSLGQGPEFLIYFQGTGAADDSGLPNDRFFAVRPEGSVSTLKIQRTERGDSAVYLCASSLAGGPNYEQYFGPGTRLTVT.

V gene TRBV7-2 combines with J gene TRBJ2-7, with D perhaps TRBD2 (5 bases). Deletions cut 0 bases from V and 6 bases from J, with 12 bases between. CDR3 size: 14 residues. CDR1 and CDR2 from the germline V gene are SGHTA and FQGNSA. CDR3 loop: CASSLAGVTPEQYF. Written as DNA, the CDR3 is TGTGCCAGCAGCTTAGCCGGGGTGACGCCCGAGCAGTACTTC.

The chain joins TRBV5-4 to TRBJ1-4; 8 bases are shared with TRBD1. The CDR3 is made up of 14 amino acids. The germline V gene encodes CDR1 SGHNT and CDR2 YYREEE (reference sequence). After removal of 2 bases from V and 8 bases from J, the junction contained 5 bases not matched to a gene. In nucleotides, the CDR3 is TGTGCCAGCAGCTTTCAGGGGGCAAAAGAAAAACTGTTTTTT. Protein product: CASSFQGAKEKLFF. The entire variable domain, with the rest obtained from reference TRBV5-4 and TRBJ1-4, is as follows: ETGVTQSPTHLIKTRGQQVTLRCSSQSGHNTVSWYQQALGQGPQFIFQYYREEENGRGNFPPRFSGLQFPNYSSELNVNALELDDSALYLCASSFQGAKEKLFFGSGTQLSVL.

This chain uses TRBV6-5 with TRBJ2-7; perhaps TRBD1 as D (6 bases). The CDR3 consists of 13 residues. With 5 bases removed from V and 1 base from J, the gap between germline ends came to 9 bases. Germline values: CDR1 MNHEY, CDR2 SVGAGI. The CDR3 loop is CASSVGGSYEQYF. In nucleotides, the CDR3 is TGTGCCAGCAGTGTAGGGGGTTCCTACGAGCAGTACTTC.

The chain employs TRBV2 and TRBJ2-5; 8 nucleotides align to TRBD2. The trim removed 5 bases at V and 6 bases at J, leaving 8 bases unmatched. This CDR3 spans 14 amino acids. In germline, CDR1 is SNHLY, CDR2 FYNNEI. CDR3 sequence reads: CASSNGLAVKTQYF. CDR3 sequence (DNA): TGTGCCAGCAGTAATGGACTAGCCGTGAAGACCCAGTACTTC.

This chain uses TRBV29-1 with TRBJ2-5, with TRBD1 matching 7 bases. The germline V gene encodes CDR1 SQVTM and CDR2 ANQGSEA. CDR3 length: 13 residues. After removal of 3 bases from V and 5 bases from J, the junction contained 6 bases not matched to a gene. CDR3 in DNA: TGCAGCGTTGAGAGCGACAGGGATGAGACCCAGTACTTC. Amino acid sequence: CSVESDRDETQYF.

This rearrangement joins TRBV19 to TRBJ1-3; D remains ambiguous. Germline V gene lookup returns CDR1 LNHDA and CDR2 SQIVND (reference sequence). The CDR3 totals 13 residues. The V and J ends lost 4 bases and 2 bases respectively, with 6 bases between them. The chain's CDR3 is CASSNSPGNTIYF. In nucleotides, the CDR3 is TGTGCCAGTAGTAACAGTCCTGGAAACACCATATATTTT.

For this clone: A much more abundant neighbour one base away suggests this may be a read error. The chain has TRBV7-6 and TRBJ2-3, with TRBD2 matching 10 bases. V gave up 5 bases and J gave up 1 base; unmatched junction bases: 9. CDR3 length: 17 residues. Germline V gene lookup returns CDR1 SGHVS and CDR2 FNYEAQ. CDR3 nucleotides: TGTGCCAGCAGCCCTCACGGACTAGCGGAGGGCACAGATACGCAGTATTTT. The encoded protein is CASSPHGLAEGTDTQYF.

The chain couples TRBV15 to TRBJ2-3; TRBD2 matches at 7 bases. CDR3 size: 15 residues. CDR1 LNHNV and CDR2 YYDKDF come from the germline V gene (reference sequence). The trim removed 5 bases at V and 2 bases at J, leaving 7 bases unmatched. The CDR3 bases are TGTGCCACCAGCCTAGCGGCAAACCCCACAGATACGCAGTATTTT. Translation gives CATSLAANPTDTQYF.

V is TRBV10-3 and J is TRBJ2-7; 10 nucleotides match TRBD1. This CDR3 has 14 amino acids. In germline, CDR1 is ENHRY, CDR2 SYGVKD. The ends lost 10 bases at V and 0 bases at J; junction bases unmatched: 6. In DNA form, the CDR3 reads TGTGCCACCCGGACAGGGGGAAGCTCCTACGAGCAGTACTTC. Its translation is CATRTGGSSYEQYF.

The genes are TRBV21-1 and TRBJ2-6; TRBD2 is the table's D call and was not checked against the DNA. TRBV21-1 is a known pseudogene. The CDR3 contains 15 residues. Written as DNA, the CDR3 is TGTGCCAGCAGCAAGGGGGGATCTGGGGCCAACGTCCTGACTTTC. This translates into CASSKGGSGANVLTF.

This clone was recorded a few times. J is TRBJ1-1 and V is TRBV19; the D gene is possibly TRBD1 (6 bases). V was cut by 2 bases and J by 5 bases, with 15 bases left in between. In germline, CDR1 is LNHDA, CDR2 SQIVND (reference sequence). CDR3 size: 15 residues. Here the CDR3 DNA reads TGTGCCAGTAGTATATTTGGGACAAGTTGGACTGAAGCTTTCTTT. It codes for CASSIFGTSWTEAFF. The complete variable domain, with remaining parts taken from reference TRBV19 and TRBJ1-1, reads DGGITQSPKYLFRKEGQNVTLSCEQNLNHDAMYWYRQDPGQGLRLIYYSQIVNDFQKGDIAEGYSVSREKKESFPLTVTSAQKNPTAFYLCASSIFGTSWTEAFFGQGTRLTVV.

Only one count was recorded for this clone. This chain connects TRBV5-1 to TRBJ2-3; D unclear. The CDR3 extends over 14 amino acids. Germline V gene sequence: CDR1 SGHRS, CDR2 YFSETQ. Trimming shortened V by 0 bases and J by 2 bases, and 7 bases separated the two germline ends. CDR3 sequence (DNA): TGCGCCAGCAGCTTGGTAATTTTCACAGATACGCAGTATTTT. Protein sequence: CASSLVIFTDTQYF.

The V call is TRBV19, the J call TRBJ2-1; 12 bases are shared with TRBD2. The germline CDR1 and CDR2 sequences are LNHDA and SQIVND (reference sequence). The CDR3 loop spans 15 amino acids. J gave up 7 bases and V 5 bases, and 6 bases lay outside the gene matches. The CDR3 loop is CASSVWLAGGNEQFF. The CDR3 DNA reads TGTGCCAGTAGTGTATGGCTAGCGGGAGGGAATGAGCAGTTCTTC.

This rearrangement joins TRBV5-4 to TRBJ2-3, with TRBD2 matching 7 bases. The junction had 7 bases not matched to a gene; V was cut back by 3 bases and J by 6 bases. The CDR3 spans 14 residues. Germline V gives CDR1 SGHNT, CDR2 YYREEE (reference sequence). The CDR3 bases are TGTGCCAGCAGCTCCCCGACTAGCAGCGATACGCAGTATTTT. Protein product: CASSSPTSSDTQYF.

This clone has only a few counts. The CDR3 sequence is CASSLARRLSRGEQYF. The CDR3 DNA is TGTGCCAGCAGCTTAGCTAGACGGCTGTCCCGCGGCGAGCAGTACTTC. This chain uses TRBV7-8 with TRBJ2-7; D is undetermined. Per the germline V gene, CDR1 is SGHVS and CDR2 is FQNEAQ. The V gene lost 0 bases and the J gene lost 6 bases, with 18 bases spanning the gap. This CDR3 has 16 residues.

J is TRBJ1-6 and V is TRBV5-1; maybe TRBD1 (6 bases). Germline lookup yields CDR1 SGHRS and CDR2 YFSETQ. Trimming shortened V by 0 bases and J by 11 bases, and 12 bases separated the two germline ends. The CDR3 runs 14 residues. This chain's CDR3 is CASSLEWGRTPLHF. DNA for the CDR3: TGCGCCAGCAGCTTGGAATGGGGGCGGACACCCCTCCACTTT.

The CDR3 DNA is TGTGCCAGCAGCTACTCAGGGGGTTGGACTGAAGCTTTCTTT. It yields the protein CASSYSGGWTEAFF. The chain uses TRBV7-2 and TRBJ1-1, with 7 bases aligning to TRBD1. The CDR3 has 14 amino acids. The ends lost 4 bases at V and 5 bases at J; junction bases unmatched: 7. CDR1 and CDR2 from the germline V gene are SGHTA and FQGNSA. The whole variable domain, remainder taken from reference TRBV7-2 and TRBJ1-1, is GAGVSQSPSNKVTEKGKDVELRCDPISGHTALYWYRQSLGQGLEFLIYFQGNSAPDKSGLPSDRFSAERTGGSVSTLTIQRTQQEDSAVYLCASSYSGGWTEAFFGQGTRLTVV.